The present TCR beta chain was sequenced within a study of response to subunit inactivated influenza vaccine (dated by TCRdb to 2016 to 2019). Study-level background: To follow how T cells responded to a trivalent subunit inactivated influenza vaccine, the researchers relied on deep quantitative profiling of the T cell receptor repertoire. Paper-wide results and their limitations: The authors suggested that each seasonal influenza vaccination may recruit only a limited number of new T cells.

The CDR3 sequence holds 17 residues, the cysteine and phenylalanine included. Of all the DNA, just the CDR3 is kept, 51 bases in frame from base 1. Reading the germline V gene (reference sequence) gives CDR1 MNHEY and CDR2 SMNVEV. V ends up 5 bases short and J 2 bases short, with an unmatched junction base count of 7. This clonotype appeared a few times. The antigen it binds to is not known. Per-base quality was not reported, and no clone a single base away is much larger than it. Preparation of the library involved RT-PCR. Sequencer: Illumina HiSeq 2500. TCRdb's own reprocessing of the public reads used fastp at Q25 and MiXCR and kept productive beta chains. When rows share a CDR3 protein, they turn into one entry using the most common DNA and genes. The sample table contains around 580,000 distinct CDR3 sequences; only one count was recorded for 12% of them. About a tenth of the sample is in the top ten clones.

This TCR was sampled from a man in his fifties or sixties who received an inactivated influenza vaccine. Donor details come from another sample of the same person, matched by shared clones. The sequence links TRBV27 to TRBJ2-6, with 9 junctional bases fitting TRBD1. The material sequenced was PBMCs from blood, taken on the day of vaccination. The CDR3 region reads CASSRDRVGAGANVLTF. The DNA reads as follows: TGTGCCAGCAGTCGGGACAGGGTCGGAGCTGGGGCCAACGTCCTGACTTTC.